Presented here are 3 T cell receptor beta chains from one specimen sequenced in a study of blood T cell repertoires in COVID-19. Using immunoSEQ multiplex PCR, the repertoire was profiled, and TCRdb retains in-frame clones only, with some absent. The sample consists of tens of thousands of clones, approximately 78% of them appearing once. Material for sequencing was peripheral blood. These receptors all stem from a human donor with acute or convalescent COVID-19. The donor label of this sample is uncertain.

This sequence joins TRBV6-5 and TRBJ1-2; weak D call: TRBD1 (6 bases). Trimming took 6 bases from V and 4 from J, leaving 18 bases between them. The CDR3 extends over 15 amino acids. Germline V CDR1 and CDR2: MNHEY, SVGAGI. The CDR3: CASSYRVQGSYGYTF. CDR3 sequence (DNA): TGTGCCAGCAGCTACCGGGTACAGGGATCCTATGGCTACACCTTC.

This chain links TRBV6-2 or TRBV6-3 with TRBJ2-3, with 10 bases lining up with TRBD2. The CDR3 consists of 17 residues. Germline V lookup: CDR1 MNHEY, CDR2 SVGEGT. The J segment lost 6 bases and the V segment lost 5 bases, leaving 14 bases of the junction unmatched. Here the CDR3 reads CASSPLLAGDPPDTQYF. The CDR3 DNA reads TGTGCCAGCAGTCCCCTCCTAGCGGGAGACCCTCCGGATACGCAGTATTTT.

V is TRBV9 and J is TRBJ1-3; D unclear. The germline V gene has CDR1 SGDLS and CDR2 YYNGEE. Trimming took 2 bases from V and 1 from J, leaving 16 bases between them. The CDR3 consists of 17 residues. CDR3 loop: CASSVQSGIFSGNTIYF. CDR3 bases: TGTGCCAGCAGCGTTCAGTCGGGGATTTTTTCTGGAAACACCATATATTTT. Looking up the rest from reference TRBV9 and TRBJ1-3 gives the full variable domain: DSGVTQTPKHLITATGQRVTLRCSPRSGDLSVYWYQQSLDQGLQFLIQYYNGEERAKGNILERFSAQQFPDLHSELNLSSLELGDSALYFCASSVQSGIFSGNTIYFGEGSWLTVV.